This TCR beta chain was documented in a study of blood T cells in healthy people across ages. Study-wide points: Lack of knowledge of donor CMV status possibly confounded expanded clonotype changes.

Then a second PCR, running about 6 to 12 cycles, was carried out with a sample-barcoded 5' primer and a J-beta primer mix. A tag from a template-switch adaptor with 12 random nucleotides marked each cDNA molecule. TCRdb fed the 5' RACE reads into MiXCR, producing one record per CDR3 protein. Of about 320,000 distinct CDR3 sequences listed, 25% to 30% are singletons. Donors ranged from about 6 to 90 years old and were healthy Caucasians in Russia. CDR1 is SGHRS and CDR2 is YFSETQ in the germline V gene. The CDR3 runs 14 residues. J gave up 5 bases and V 3 bases, and 7 bases lay outside the gene matches. This clonotype was seen just once. Its target is not known.

The TCR sequence derives from a woman in her seventies in good health. The chain links TRBV5-1 to TRBJ2-7; 8 positions agree with TRBD1. Material for sequencing was blood. CDR3 protein: CASSWGTGKDEQYF. As DNA, the CDR3 is TGCGCCAGCAGCTGGGGGACAGGAAAAGACGAGCAGTACTTC.